A selection of T cell receptor beta chains follows, all from one sample in a study of T cell clonotyping in hematopoietic cell transplantation. Clones were read by immunoSEQ multiplex PCR, and TCRdb kept only the in-frame ones, dropping some. Here the sample spans more than 25,000 clones, more than 85% being singletons. The input for sequencing was PBMCs, taken 100 days after allogeneic stem cell transplant. These receptor sequences come from a female patient aged 50 to 60 who had an allogeneic stem cell transplant from a related donor, so the T cells may come from the graft donor. Some clones in this sample may be carry-over from other donors' samples. CDR3s include the opening cysteine and the closing phenylalanine or tryptophan. Fields, in order: J gene, V gene, CDR3 protein.

j_gene: TRBJ1-2; v_gene: TRBV5-6; CDR3aa: CASSLPFNYGGVAVGGYTF
j_gene: TRBJ2-1; v_gene: TRBV11-2; CDR3aa: CASSLGGADYNEQFF
j_gene: TRBJ1-2; v_gene: TRBV25-1; CDR3aa: CASSEYMSTGYTF
j_gene: TRBJ2-1; v_gene: TRBV5-4; CDR3aa: CASRTKGRESSYNEQFF
j_gene: TRBJ1-2; v_gene: TRBV5-6; CDR3aa: CASSSGIHYGYTF
j_gene: TRBJ2-6; v_gene: TRBV19; CDR3aa: CASNRQGNGGANVLTF
j_gene: TRBJ2-3; v_gene: TRBV5-5; CDR3aa: CASSSGLAGGTDTQYF
j_gene: TRBJ1-5; v_gene: TRBV19; CDR3aa: CASRWTGDNQPQHF
j_gene: TRBJ2-1; v_gene: TRBV27; CDR3aa: CASSRGGSYNEQFF
j_gene: TRBJ2-2; v_gene: TRBV6-5; CDR3aa: CASSLRDSSTGELFF
j_gene: TRBJ2-5; v_gene: TRBV11-3; CDR3aa: CASSFGTAEETQYF
j_gene: TRBJ2-7; v_gene: TRBV9; CDR3aa: CASSPQSGYPYEQYF
j_gene: TRBJ2-1; v_gene: TRBV9; CDR3aa: CASSPSGGSYNEQFF
j_gene: TRBJ1-4; v_gene: TRBV11-2; CDR3aa: CASRYLDRVGEKLFF
j_gene: TRBJ1-1; v_gene: TRBV7-2; CDR3aa: CASSPRRGTEAFF
j_gene: TRBJ2-7; v_gene: TRBV27; CDR3aa: CASRDSTGAYEQYF
j_gene: TRBJ1-3; v_gene: TRBV5-1; CDR3aa: CASSPDGSSGNTIYF
j_gene: TRBJ1-5; v_gene: TRBV18; CDR3aa: CASSPSRGSNQPQHF
j_gene: TRBJ2-2; v_gene: TRBV5-4; CDR3aa: CASSSRTGGGTGELFF
j_gene: TRBJ1-1; v_gene: TRBV7-6; CDR3aa: CASSPRGGYTEAFF
j_gene: TRBJ1-2; v_gene: TRBV30; CDR3aa: CAWSVRSDGGYGYTF
j_gene: TRBJ2-1; v_gene: TRBV9; CDR3aa: CASSARDESYNEQFF
j_gene: TRBJ2-5; v_gene: TRBV20-1; CDR3aa: CSPRRTQYF
j_gene: TRBJ1-2; v_gene: TRBV5-3; CDR3aa: CARSFDREGYGYTF
j_gene: TRBJ2-3; v_gene: TRBV7-9; CDR3aa: CASSFRASRTTDTQYF
j_gene: TRBJ1-5; v_gene: TRBV4-2; CDR3aa: CASSQEGGSDQPQHF
j_gene: TRBJ2-1; v_gene: TRBV5-6; CDR3aa: CASSLADLAGGPEYEQFF
j_gene: TRBJ1-2; v_gene: TRBV2; CDR3aa: CASSEARGWDRLSGKVLGYTF
j_gene: TRBJ2-1; v_gene: TRBV12-5; CDR3aa: CASGAPGQGAGNEQFF
j_gene: TRBJ1-2; v_gene: TRBV29-1; CDR3aa: CSVDVDNNYGYTF
j_gene: TRBJ2-2; v_gene: TRBV29-1; CDR3aa: CSVELAGELFF
j_gene: TRBJ2-7; v_gene: TRBV2; CDR3aa: CASRFDRSSYEQYF
j_gene: TRBJ1-3; v_gene: TRBV11-2; CDR3aa: CASSSRGADGNTIYF
j_gene: TRBJ2-7; v_gene: TRBV11-2; CDR3aa: CASSTGLVYEQYF
j_gene: TRBJ1-2; v_gene: TRBV6-5; CDR3aa: CASSPHRFHGYTF
j_gene: TRBJ1-2; v_gene: TRBV10-3; CDR3aa: CAISEPPVLEKGGYTF
j_gene: TRBJ1-1; v_gene: TRBV9; CDR3aa: CASSVVLNTEAFF
j_gene: TRBJ2-7; v_gene: TRBV18; CDR3aa: CASSPEGYEQYF
j_gene: TRBJ1-5; v_gene: TRBV19; CDR3aa: CASSIQGYGDNQPQHF
j_gene: TRBJ2-5; v_gene: TRBV19; CDR3aa: CASSGALETQYF
j_gene: TRBJ2-7; v_gene: TRBV11-2; CDR3aa: CASSFPAQGVSEQYF
j_gene: TRBJ1-6; v_gene: TRBV2; CDR3aa: CASSAGTGGEEYGNSPLHF